The rows below give T cell receptor beta chains drawn from one sample of a study of blood T cell repertoires in COVID-19. Clones were sequenced by immunoSEQ multiplex PCR, and TCRdb holds only the in-frame ones, with some missing. The sample carries 25,000 to 30,000 clones, 80% to 90% recorded once. Material for sequencing was peripheral blood. Receptor source: a man in his fifties or sixties with acute or convalescent COVID-19. CDR3s include the opening cysteine and the closing phenylalanine or tryptophan. The D gene is left open where the match is weak. Not every row has a clone size; where given, it reads once, few, many or a size class.

j_call d_call clone_size v_call cdr3_aa cdr3_nt
TRBJ2-7 NA NA TRBV10-1 CASSSGVIYEQYF TGCGCCAGCAGTTCGGGGGTCATCTACGAGCAGTACTTC
TRBJ2-3 NA NA TRBV11-2 CASSFGYTDTQYF TGTGCCAGCAGCTTCGGTTACACAGATACGCAGTATTTT
TRBJ1-1 NA NA TRBV11-3 CASSLGGNTEAFF TGTGCCAGCAGCTTAGGAGGCAACACTGAAGCTTTCTTT
TRBJ1-4 NA few TRBV7-2 CASSWGQGTQLFF TGTGCCAGCAGCTGGGGGCAGGGGACCCAACTGTTTTTT
TRBJ1-1 TRBD1 NA TRBV12-3/TRBV12-4 CATYRGLEAFF TGTGCCACCTACAGGGGGTTAGAAGCTTTCTTT
TRBJ2-2 TRBD2 NA TRBV3-1/TRBV3-2 CARSPRGGGAGELFF TGTGCCCGCAGCCCCCGGGGCGGGGGGGCCGGGGAGCTGTTTTTT
TRBJ1-3 NA NA TRBV7-3 CASSLGGGGNTIYF TGTGCCAGCAGCTTAGGGGGCGGTGGAAACACCATATATTTT
TRBJ2-2 TRBD1 NA TRBV7-7 CASSLTGSNGELFF TGTGCCAGCAGCTTGACAGGGTCTAACGGGGAGCTGTTTTTT
TRBJ2-3 TRBD2 NA TRBV9 CASSSVVAGVTDTQYF TGTGCCAGCAGCTCCGTGGTAGCGGGAGTAACAGATACGCAGTATTTT
TRBJ2-7 NA NA TRBV10-3 CAISESIQTSYEQYF TGTGCCATCAGTGAGTCAATACAGACCTCCTACGAGCAGTACTTC
TRBJ2-7 TRBD1 NA TRBV6-5 CASTRQGSYEQYF TGTGCCAGCACCCGACAGGGCTCCTACGAGCAGTACTTC
TRBJ2-7 NA NA TRBV7-9 CAVTEGYEQYF TGTGCCGTCACGGAGGGCTACGAGCAGTACTTC